The rows below give T cell receptor beta chains drawn from one sample of a study of a mutant IDH1 vaccine in newly diagnosed glioma. TCRdb's table, derived via immunoSEQ multiplex PCR, lists solely in-frame clones and lacks some. The sample includes approximately 45,000 clones, 80% to 95% seen only once; the top ten take over 3.5%. No antigen is known for these receptors. The source was PBMCs, collected from a glioma patient whose treatment included an IDH1 peptide vaccine. Source of these receptors: a man in his forties or fifties with glioma. Each CDR3 is given with its conserved first and last residue. D genes are given only for firm matches. Not every row has a clone size; where given, it reads once, few, many or a size class.

D,V,J,size,CDR3,DNA
.,TRBV5-6,TRBJ1-2,once,CASVGGGGGYGYTF,TGTGCCAGCGTTGGAGGCGGGGGCGGCTATGGCTACACCTTC
TRBD1,TRBV7-9,TRBJ2-5,.,CASSPRDRGGETQYF,TGTGCCAGCAGCCCCAGGGACAGGGGTGGCGAGACCCAGTACTTC
TRBD1,TRBV14,TRBJ1-2,.,CASSPPGTGNYGYTF,TGTGCCAGCAGCCCACCCGGGACAGGGAACTATGGCTACACCTTC
TRBD1,TRBV27,TRBJ1-2,.,CASNPGWGTEKYYGYTF,TGTGCCAGCAACCCTGGTTGGGGGACAGAGAAGTACTATGGCTACACCTTC
TRBD1,TRBV4-2,TRBJ1-4,.,CASSPSTQGVEKLFF,TGTGCCAGCAGCCCGTCAACACAGGGGGTTGAAAAACTGTTTTTT
.,TRBV30,TRBJ1-1,.,CAWSRQTLNTEAFF,TGTGCCTGGAGTCGGCAGACCTTGAACACTGAAGCTTTCTTT
.,TRBV2,TRBJ2-7,.,CASRGSGPLEQYF,TGTGCCAGCAGAGGTAGCGGCCCTTTGGAGCAGTACTTC
.,TRBV4-2,TRBJ2-3,few,CASSQGTNTDTQYF,TGTGCCAGCAGCCAAGGGACTAACACAGATACGCAGTATTTT
.,TRBV6-1,TRBJ2-7,.,CASRYMGDSYEQYF,TGTGCCAGCAGGTACATGGGGGATTCCTACGAGCAGTACTTC
.,TRBV13,TRBJ2-7,.,CASSTQGYEQYF,TGTGCCAGCAGCACACAGGGTTACGAGCAGTACTTC
.,TRBV18,TRBJ2-1,.,CASSPQGRGNEQFF,TGTGCCAGCTCACCACAGGGACGGGGCAATGAGCAGTTCTTC
TRBD1,TRBV7-2,TRBJ1-5,.,CASSDRDRVAQPQHF,TGTGCCAGCAGCGACCGGGACAGGGTAGCCCAGCCCCAGCATTTT
.,TRBV5-6,TRBJ2-7,few,CASSFGTRGNEQYF,TGTGCCAGCAGCTTCGGTACGAGGGGCAACGAGCAGTACTTC
.,TRBV9,TRBJ2-5,.,CASSGGTQETQYF,TGTGCCAGCAGCGGGGGAACACAAGAGACCCAGTACTTC
TRBD2,TRBV7-2,TRBJ2-7,.,CASSTRTRTSYEQYF,TGTGCCAGCAGCACACGGACTAGGACCTCCTACGAGCAGTACTTC
TRBD2,TRBV7-6,TRBJ2-3,.,CASSPSGKNADTQYF,TGTGCCAGCAGCCCTAGCGGGAAGAATGCAGATACGCAGTATTTT
TRBD1,TRBV18,TRBJ1-2,once,CASSPTATGNYGYTF,TGTGCCAGCTCCCCCACCGCGACAGGGAACTATGGCTACACCTTC
.,TRBV9,TRBJ1-1,once,CASRAPGQQNTEAFF,TGTGCCAGCAGGGCACCGGGACAACAGAACACTGAAGCTTTCTTT
TRBD2,TRBV9,TRBJ2-5,.,CASSVSSGGAGETQYF,TGTGCCAGCAGCGTATCTAGCGGGGGGGCGGGAGAGACCCAGTACTTC
.,TRBV28,TRBJ1-5,.,CASSSLNQPQHF,TGTGCCAGCAGTTCCCTCAATCAGCCCCAGCATTTT
TRBD1,TRBV19,TRBJ1-5,once,CASSITGARGNQPQHF,TGTGCCAGTAGTATCACAGGGGCCCGGGGCAATCAGCCCCAGCATTTT
.,TRBV7-3,TRBJ2-2,.,CASSLRYMGQGTGELFF,TGTGCCAGCAGCTTACGATATATGGGGCAGGGGACCGGGGAGCTGTTTTTT
TRBD1,TRBV14,TRBJ1-4,.,CASSQPGTAQLLFF,TGTGCCAGCAGCCAACCCGGGACAGCTCAATTACTGTTTTTT
TRBD1,TRBV30,TRBJ1-2,.,CACRGGQGNYGYTF,TGTGCCTGCCGGGGGGGACAGGGAAACTATGGCTACACCTTC